Below, 25 T cell receptor beta chains from the same sample are listed, as sequenced in a study of cytomegalovirus exposure and HLA in healthy donors. The PCR contained 60 Vbeta and 13 Jbeta primers. Repertoires were generated with immunoSEQ multiplex PCR, while TCRdb's copy carries only in-frame clones and drops some. This sample has approximately 82,000 clones, with 10% found just once. The sample comprised PBMCs. The receptors originated from a man in his sixties in good health and CMV-seropositive.

The chain is built from TRBV28 and TRBJ1-2, with D unresolved. This CDR3 is built from 15 residues. Germline values: CDR1 MDHEN, CDR2 SYDVKM. V lost 6 bases and J 0 bases, leaving 14 bases between the germline ends. In nucleotides, the CDR3 is TGTGCCAGCAGGGGCGATCCAATTCCTAACTATGGCTACACCTTC. Translation: CASRGDPIPNYGYTF.

This clone occurred a few times. This chain connects TRBV29-1 to TRBJ2-3, with 8 bases identical to TRBD1. The CDR3 loop spans 14 amino acids. Unmatched junction bases numbered 4, after V lost 4 bases and J lost 1 base. Per germline, CDR1 SQVTM and CDR2 ANQGSEA. As DNA, the CDR3 is TGCAGCGTTGGGGTGACAGGGGGCACAGATACGCAGTATTTT. It specifies CSVGVTGGTDTQYF.

This clone was found a few times. The chain combines TRBV2 with TRBJ2-7, with D unclear. Trimming took off 3 bases at V and 1 base at J, with 4 bases between the two ends. This CDR3 contains 12 residues. Looked up from germline, CDR1 is SNHLY and CDR2 is FYNNEI. The CDR3 region is CASSDLSYEQYF. The CDR3 nucleotides are TGTGCCAGCAGTGACTTGTCCTACGAGCAGTACTTC. Full variable domain (missing parts from reference TRBV2 and TRBJ2-7): EPEVTQTPSHQVTQMGQEVILRCVPISNHLYFYWYRQILGQKVEFLVSFYNNEISEKSEIFDDQFSVERPDGSNFTLKIRSTKLEDSAMYFCASSDLSYEQYFGPGTRLTVT.

The genes are TRBV28 and TRBJ1-2; TRBD1 matches 10 bases. The germline CDR1 and CDR2 sequences are MDHEN and SYDVKM. The V segment lost 7 bases and the J segment 4 bases; nucleotides outside the gene matches: 6. The CDR3 has 14 residues. The CDR3 reads CASTTGTGVYGYTF. The CDR3 DNA reads TGTGCCAGCACCACCGGGACAGGGGTCTATGGCTACACCTTC.

The rearrangement uses TRBV7-8 and TRBJ1-5; no definite D call. Germline CDR1 and CDR2: SGHVS and FQNEAQ. V gave up 3 bases and J gave up 10 bases, with 16 bases separating them. The CDR3 length is 14 residues. The CDR3 sequence is CASSFQTAEQPQHF. CDR3 nucleotide sequence: TGTGCCAGCAGCTTTCAAACTGCGGAGCAACCCCAGCATTTT.

This clone was counted only a few times. The chain carries TRBV9 and TRBJ2-7; D not resolved. Germline V gene lookup returns CDR1 SGDLS and CDR2 YYNGEE. Between the trimmed V and J ends, which lost 4 bases and 4 bases, there was a span of 6 bases. The length of the CDR3 is 11 residues. Written as DNA, the CDR3 is TGTGCCAGCAGCCGGTTGTACGAGCAGTACTTC. Amino acids: CASSRLYEQYF.

This clone was seen a few times. J is TRBJ1-1 and V is TRBV5-1, with TRBD1 matching over 7 bases. The CDR3 covers 14 residues. V was clipped by 0 bases and J by 3 bases; unmatched bases: 2. Germline V gene lookup returns CDR1 SGHRS and CDR2 YFSETQ. The CDR3 loop is CASSLEGQYTEAFF. Here the CDR3 DNA reads TGCGCCAGCAGCTTGGAGGGACAGTACACTGAAGCTTTCTTT.

V and J are TRBV21-1 and TRBJ2-5; the table's TRBD1 call for D was not verified on the DNA. TRBV21-1 is listed as a pseudogene. The CDR3 sequence is 14 residues long. The CDR3 is CASSETRGGETQYF. In nucleotides, the CDR3 is TGTGCCAGCAGCGAGACCAGGGGCGGAGAGACCCAGTACTTC.

The chain is built from TRBV5-8 and TRBJ2-7, with D tentatively TRBD2 (6 bases). V lost 0 bases to trimming and J lost 5 bases, with 12 bases between them. The germline CDR1 and CDR2 sequences are SGHTS and YDEGEE. The CDR3 sequence is 14 residues long. CDR3 DNA: TGTGCCAGCAGCTTGGATTTCAGGGAGGACGAGCAGTACTTC. It yields the protein CASSLDFREDEQYF.

The chain joins TRBV25-1 to TRBJ2-7, with D possibly matching TRBD2 (6 bases). The CDR3 covers 14 residues. V lost 1 base and J 6 bases, leaving 13 bases between the germline ends. Germline CDR1 is MGHDK and CDR2 is SYGVNS. The CDR3 region is CASSEFTGRFEQYF. CDR3 bases: TGTGCCAGCAGTGAATTCACGGGGAGGTTCGAGCAGTACTTC.

This clone was counted only a few times. This chain connects TRBV4-1 to TRBJ2-1; TRBD2 might be the D (5 bases). Germline CDR1 MGHRA, CDR2 YSYEKL. V was cut by 0 bases and J by 6 bases, with 15 bases left in between. CDR3 length: 16 residues. CDR3 sequence reads: CASSQDRGHEGNEQFF. In DNA form, the CDR3 reads TGCGCCAGCAGCCAAGATAGAGGCCACGAGGGCAATGAGCAGTTCTTC.

This clone has only a few counts. Different DNA sequences within this sample yield the same CDR3. The chain carries TRBV19 and TRBJ2-1; the D gene is possibly TRBD1 (5 bases). V lost 3 bases to trimming and J lost 0 bases, with 9 bases between them. CDR1 is LNHDA, CDR2 SQIVND, per germline (reference sequence). The CDR3 extends over 15 amino acids. In DNA form, the CDR3 reads TGTGCCAGTAGTATCACAGGATCCTCCTACAATGAGCAGTTCTTC. Its translation: CASSITGSSYNEQFF.

This rearrangement joins TRBV4-1 to TRBJ2-5; weak D call: TRBD1 (5 bases). The last part of the DNA fits TRBJ2-7 better; the J call may be wrong. Per the germline V gene, CDR1 is MGHRA and CDR2 is YSYEKL. The CDR3 spans 17 residues. The CDR3 loop reads CASSQSQTGSGAVEQYF. The CDR3 bases are TGCGCCAGCAGCCAATCTCAAACAGGATCTGGGGCGGTCGAGCAGTACTTC.

The chain links TRBV5-6 to TRBJ2-7, with 12 bases aligning to TRBD2. V dropped 2 bases and J dropped 7; count of bases not matched to a gene: 10. The germline CDR1 and CDR2 sequences are SGHDT and YYEEEE. The CDR3 has 16 amino acids. The CDR3 coding sequence is TGTGCCAGCAGCTTCCTGAGACTAGCGGGGGAGGGTGAGCAGTACGTC. Translation gives CASSFLRLAGEGEQYV.

V and J are TRBV5-1 and TRBJ2-1; tentative D call: TRBD2 (5 bases). The CDR3 extends over 14 amino acids. CDR1 and CDR2 from the germline V gene are SGHRS and YFSETQ. The V and J ends lost 2 bases and 10 bases respectively, with 16 bases between them. Written as DNA, the CDR3 is TGCGCCAGCAGCTTAGAGGGAGAGTTGCCCGAGCAGTTCTTC. Amino acids: CASSLEGELPEQFF. The full variable domain, rest sourced from reference TRBV5-1 and TRBJ2-1, is KAGVTQTPRYLIKTRGQQVTLSCSPISGHRSVSWYQQTPGQGLQFLFEYFSETQRNKGNFPGRFSGRQFSNSRSEMNVSTLELGDSALYLCASSLEGELPEQFFGPGTRLTVL.

There are a few counts of this clone. This chain links TRBV9 with TRBJ1-2; 10 nucleotides align to TRBD1. The CDR3 has 14 residues. Unmatched junction bases numbered 6, after V lost 3 bases and J lost 7 bases. Germline V gene lookup returns CDR1 SGDLS and CDR2 YYNGEE. DNA for the CDR3: TGTGCCAGCAGCGGCAGACAGGGGGCAAGTGGCTACACCTTC. It codes for CASSGRQGASGYTF.

The chain joins TRBV25-1 to TRBJ2-5, with a possible D match to TRBD2 (5 bases). This CDR3 region has 13 residues. Germline CDR1 is MGHDK and CDR2 is SYGVNS. The ends were cut back, 7 bases at V and 8 bases at J, with 17 bases in the middle. The CDR3 protein is CASKTDSLSTQYF. Here the CDR3 DNA reads TGTGCCAGCAAAACGGACTCACTCTCCACCCAGTACTTC.

This chain uses TRBV5-1 with TRBJ2-2, with 8 bases lining up with TRBD2. The CDR3 contains 15 residues. Germline values: CDR1 SGHRS, CDR2 YFSETQ. Trimming at V came to 3 bases and at J to 1 base, leaving 2 bases not matched to a gene. The CDR3 here is CASSSGLENTGELFF. For the CDR3, the DNA is TGCGCCAGCAGCTCGGGACTAGAGAACACCGGGGAGCTGTTTTTT.

The V gene is TRBV7-9, the J gene TRBJ2-1; 8 nucleotides line up with TRBD1. Germline CDR1 reads SEHNR; CDR2 reads FQNEAQ (reference sequence). This CDR3 spans 15 amino acids. The V and J ends lost 4 bases and 9 bases, in that order; junction bases with no gene match: 11. CDR3 in amino acids: CASSSRRMTGVEQFF. The CDR3 DNA follows: TGTGCCAGCAGCTCCCGACGGATGACAGGGGTTGAGCAGTTCTTC.

There are a few counts of this clone. The J gene is TRBJ1-1, the V gene TRBV12-1; the table calls TRBD1, which could not be checked here. TRBV12-1 has pseudogene status. The CDR3 has 13 amino acids. The CDR3 region is CASRPGIGTEAFF. CDR3 coding DNA: TGTGCCAGCAGGCCAGGGATTGGAACTGAAGCTTTCTTT.

The V and J genes are TRBV29-1 and TRBJ2-3; D remains ambiguous. V was pared by 5 bases and J by 0 bases, with 3 bases between. Germline-derived CDR1 and CDR2 are SQVTM and ANQGSEA. There are 11 residues in the CDR3. CDR3 sequence reads: CSVLSTDTQYF. Written as DNA, the CDR3 is TGCAGCGTTCTGAGCACAGATACGCAGTATTTT.

J is TRBJ2-5 and V is TRBV28, with D possibly TRBD2 on 7 matching bases. This CDR3 comprises 14 residues. Between the trimmed V and J ends, which lost 6 bases and 4 bases, there was a span of 15 bases. Germline lookup yields CDR1 MDHEN and CDR2 SYDVKM. The CDR3, as DNA: TGTGCCAGCAGGCCATGGGGGGGGCGAGAGACCCAGTACTTC. Its translation is CASRPWGGRETQYF.

The rearrangement joins TRBV7-8 to TRBJ2-4, with D possibly matching TRBD1 (6 bases). From germline, CDR1 is SGHVS and CDR2 FQNEAQ. There are 16 residues in the CDR3. With 2 bases removed from V and 1 base from J, the gap between germline ends came to 12 bases. Written as DNA, the CDR3 is TGTGCCAGCAGCTTAAGCCGGGACACGGCCAAAAACATTCAGTACTTC. It translates to CASSLSRDTAKNIQYF. The whole variable domain, filled in from reference TRBV7-8 and TRBJ2-4, reads GAGVSQSPRYKVAKRGQDVALRCDPISGHVSLFWYQQALGQGPEFLTYFQNEAQLDKSGLPSDRFFAERPEGSVSTLKIQRTQQEDSAVYLCASSLSRDTAKNIQYFGAGTRLSVL.

The sample holds a few counts of this clone. The genes are TRBV28 and TRBJ1-5; no reliable D call. Germline V gene sequence: CDR1 MDHEN, CDR2 SYDVKM. Trimming cost V 3 bases and J 8 bases, with 11 bases left between them. This CDR3 spans 13 amino acids. CDR3 amino acids: CASSLSDLKPQHF. For the CDR3, the DNA is TGTGCCAGCAGTTTGAGCGATCTTAAGCCCCAGCATTTT. The full variable domain, its missing parts supplied by reference TRBV28 and TRBJ1-5, is DVKVTQSSRYLVKRTGEKVFLECVQDMDHENMFWYRQDPGLGLRLIYFSYDVKMKEKGDIPEGYSVSREKKERFSLILESASTNQTSMYLCASSLSDLKPQHFGDGTRLSIL.

The chain combines TRBV10-3 with TRBJ1-2; TRBD1 is a possible D gene (6 bases). There are 15 residues in the CDR3. The V end lost 2 bases, the J end lost 2 bases, and 12 bases lay between the germline ends. Per the germline V gene, CDR1 is ENHRY and CDR2 is SYGVKD. The CDR3 protein is CAISEGPGANYGYTF. DNA for the CDR3: TGTGCCATCAGTGAGGGGCCAGGGGCGAACTATGGCTACACCTTC.